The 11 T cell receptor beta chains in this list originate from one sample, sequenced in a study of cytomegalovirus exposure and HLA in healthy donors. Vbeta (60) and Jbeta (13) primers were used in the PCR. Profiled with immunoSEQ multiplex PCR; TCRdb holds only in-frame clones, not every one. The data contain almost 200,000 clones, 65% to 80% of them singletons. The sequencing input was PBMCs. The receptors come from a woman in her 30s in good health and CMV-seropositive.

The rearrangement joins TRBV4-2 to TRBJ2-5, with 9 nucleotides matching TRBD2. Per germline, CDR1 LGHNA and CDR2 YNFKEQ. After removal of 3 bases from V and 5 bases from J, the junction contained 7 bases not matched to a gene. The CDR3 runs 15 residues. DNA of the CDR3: TGTGCCAGCAGCCAGCGGGCGGGGGGGCAGGAGACCCAGTACTTC. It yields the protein CASSQRAGGQETQYF.

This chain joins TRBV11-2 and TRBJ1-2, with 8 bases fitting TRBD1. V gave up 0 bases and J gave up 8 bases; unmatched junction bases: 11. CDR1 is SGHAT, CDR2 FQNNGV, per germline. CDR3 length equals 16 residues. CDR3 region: CASSLDRINRGFGYTF. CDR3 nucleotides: TGTGCCAGCAGCTTAGATCGTATTAACAGGGGGTTCGGCTACACCTTC.

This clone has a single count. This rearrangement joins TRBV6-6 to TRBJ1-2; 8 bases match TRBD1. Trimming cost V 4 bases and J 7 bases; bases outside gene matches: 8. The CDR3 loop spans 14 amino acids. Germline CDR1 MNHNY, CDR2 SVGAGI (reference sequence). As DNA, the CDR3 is TGTGCCAGCAGTTCATATGACAGGGGAAGTGGCTACACCTTC. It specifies CASSSYDRGSGYTF.

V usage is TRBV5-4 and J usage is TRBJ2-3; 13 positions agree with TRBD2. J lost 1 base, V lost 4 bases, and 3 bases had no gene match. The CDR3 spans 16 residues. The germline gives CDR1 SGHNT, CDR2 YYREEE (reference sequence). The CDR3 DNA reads TGTGCCAGCAGCGATGGACTAGCGGGAGGCACAGATACGCAGTATTTT. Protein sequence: CASSDGLAGGTDTQYF.

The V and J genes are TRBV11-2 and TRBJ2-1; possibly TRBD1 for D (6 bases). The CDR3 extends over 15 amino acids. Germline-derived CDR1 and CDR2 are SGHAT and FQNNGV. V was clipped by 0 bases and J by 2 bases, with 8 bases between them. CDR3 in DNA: TGTGCCAGCAGCTTAGACAGGGGAGCCTACAATGAGCAGTTCTTC. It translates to CASSLDRGAYNEQFF.

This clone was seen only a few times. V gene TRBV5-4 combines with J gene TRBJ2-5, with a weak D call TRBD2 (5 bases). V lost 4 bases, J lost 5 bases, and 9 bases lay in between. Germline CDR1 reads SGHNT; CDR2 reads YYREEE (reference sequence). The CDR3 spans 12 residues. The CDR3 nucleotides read TGTGCCAGCAGCCCATCGGGGGAGACCCAGTACTTC. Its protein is CASSPSGETQYF.

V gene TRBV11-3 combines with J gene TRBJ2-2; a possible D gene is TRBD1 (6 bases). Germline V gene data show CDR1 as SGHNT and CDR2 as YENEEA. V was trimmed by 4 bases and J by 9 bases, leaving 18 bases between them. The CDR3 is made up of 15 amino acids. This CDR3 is CASSSHTGLVRELFF. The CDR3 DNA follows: TGTGCCAGCAGCTCCCATACAGGGTTGGTAAGGGAGCTGTTTTTT.

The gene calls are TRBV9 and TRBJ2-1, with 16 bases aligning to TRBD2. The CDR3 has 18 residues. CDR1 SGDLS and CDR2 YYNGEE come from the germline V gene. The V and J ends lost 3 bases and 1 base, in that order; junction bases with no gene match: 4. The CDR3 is CASSEQGLAGGSYNEQFF. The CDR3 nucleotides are TGTGCCAGCAGCGAACAGGGACTAGCGGGAGGGTCCTACAATGAGCAGTTCTTC.

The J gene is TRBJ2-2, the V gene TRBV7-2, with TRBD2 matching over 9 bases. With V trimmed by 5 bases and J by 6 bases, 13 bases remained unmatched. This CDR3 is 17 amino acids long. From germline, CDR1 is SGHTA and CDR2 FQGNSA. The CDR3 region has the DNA TGTGCCAGCAGCCAGATAGCGGGGGACTTTTCTGCCGGGGAGCTGTTTTTT. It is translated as CASSQIAGDFSAGELFF.

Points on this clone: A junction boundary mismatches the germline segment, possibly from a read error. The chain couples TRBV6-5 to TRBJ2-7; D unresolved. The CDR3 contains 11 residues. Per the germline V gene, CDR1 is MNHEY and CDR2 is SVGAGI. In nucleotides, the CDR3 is TGTGCCAGCAGCTACTACGAGGAGCAGTACTTC. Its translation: CASSYYEEQYF.

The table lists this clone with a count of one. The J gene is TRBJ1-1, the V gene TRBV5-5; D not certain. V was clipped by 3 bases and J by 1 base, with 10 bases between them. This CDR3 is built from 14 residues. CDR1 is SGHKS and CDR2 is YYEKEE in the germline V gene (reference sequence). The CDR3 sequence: CASSWGGGNTEAFF. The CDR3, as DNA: TGTGCCAGCAGCTGGGGAGGAGGGAACACTGAAGCTTTCTTT.